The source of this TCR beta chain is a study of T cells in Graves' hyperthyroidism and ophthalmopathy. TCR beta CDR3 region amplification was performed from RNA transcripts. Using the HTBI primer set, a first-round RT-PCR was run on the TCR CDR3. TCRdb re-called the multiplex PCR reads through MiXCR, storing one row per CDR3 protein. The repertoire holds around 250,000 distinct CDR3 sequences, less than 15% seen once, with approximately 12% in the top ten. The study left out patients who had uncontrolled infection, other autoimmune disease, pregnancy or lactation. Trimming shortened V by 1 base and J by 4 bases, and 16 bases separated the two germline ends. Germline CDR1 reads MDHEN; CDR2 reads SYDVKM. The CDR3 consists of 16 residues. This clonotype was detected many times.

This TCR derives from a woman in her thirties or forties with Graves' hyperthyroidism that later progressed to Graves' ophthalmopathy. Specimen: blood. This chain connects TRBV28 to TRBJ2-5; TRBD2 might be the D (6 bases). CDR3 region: CASSLSGSPSSETQYF. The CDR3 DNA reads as TGTGCCAGCAGTTTATCCGGGAGTCCCTCCTCAGAGACCCAGTACTTC.